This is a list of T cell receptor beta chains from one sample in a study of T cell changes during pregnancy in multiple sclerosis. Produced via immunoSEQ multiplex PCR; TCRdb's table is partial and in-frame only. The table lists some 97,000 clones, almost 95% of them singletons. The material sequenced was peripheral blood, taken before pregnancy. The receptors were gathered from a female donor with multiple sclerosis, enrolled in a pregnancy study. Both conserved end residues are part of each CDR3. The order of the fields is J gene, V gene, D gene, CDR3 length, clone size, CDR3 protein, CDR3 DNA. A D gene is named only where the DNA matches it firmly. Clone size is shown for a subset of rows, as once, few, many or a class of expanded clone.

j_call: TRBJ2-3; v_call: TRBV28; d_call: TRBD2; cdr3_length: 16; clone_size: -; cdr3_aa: CASSFGSGLVVDTQYF; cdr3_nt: TGTGCCAGCAGTTTTGGGTCGGGACTAGTCGTAGATACGCAGTATTTT
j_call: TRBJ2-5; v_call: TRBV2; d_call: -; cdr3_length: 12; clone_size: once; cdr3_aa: CASHIHPETQYF; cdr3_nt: TGTGCCAGCCACATCCACCCAGAGACCCAGTACTTC
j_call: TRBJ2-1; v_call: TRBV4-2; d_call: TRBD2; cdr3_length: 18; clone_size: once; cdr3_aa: CASSQALISGRRHNEQFF; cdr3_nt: TGTGCCAGCAGCCAAGCCCTCATTAGCGGGAGAAGGCACAATGAGCAGTTCTTC
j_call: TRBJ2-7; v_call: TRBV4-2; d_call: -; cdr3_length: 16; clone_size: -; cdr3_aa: CASRKHYRGEGYEQYF; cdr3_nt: TGTGCCAGCAGGAAGCATTACAGGGGGGAGGGCTACGAGCAGTACTTC
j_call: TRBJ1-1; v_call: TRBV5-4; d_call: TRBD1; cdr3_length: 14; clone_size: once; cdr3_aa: CASSLTGRRTEAFF; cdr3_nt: TGTGCCAGCAGCCTGACAGGGAGGAGAACTGAAGCTTTCTTT
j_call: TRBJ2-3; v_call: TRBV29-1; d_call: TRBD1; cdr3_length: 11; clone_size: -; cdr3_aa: CSVETGGTQYF; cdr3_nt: TGCAGCGTTGAAACAGGGGGTACGCAGTATTTT
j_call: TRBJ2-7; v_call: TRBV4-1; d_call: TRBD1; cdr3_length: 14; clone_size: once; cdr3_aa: CASSHRTGVYEQYF; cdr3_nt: TGCGCCAGCAGCCATAGGACAGGGGTCTACGAGCAGTACTTC
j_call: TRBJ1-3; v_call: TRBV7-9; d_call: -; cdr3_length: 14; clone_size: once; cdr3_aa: CASSLLSPRYTIYF; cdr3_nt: TGTGCCAGCAGCTTATTATCCCCCCGGTACACCATATATTTT
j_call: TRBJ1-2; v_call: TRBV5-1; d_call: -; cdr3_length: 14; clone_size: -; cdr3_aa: CASSLDGQNYGYTF; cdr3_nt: TGCGCCAGCAGCTTGGATGGGCAGAACTATGGCTACACCTTC
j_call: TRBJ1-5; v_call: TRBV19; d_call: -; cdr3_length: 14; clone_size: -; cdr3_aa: CASSSSGGNQPQHF; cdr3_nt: TGTGCCAGTAGTTCGTCGGGGGGAAATCAGCCCCAGCATTTT
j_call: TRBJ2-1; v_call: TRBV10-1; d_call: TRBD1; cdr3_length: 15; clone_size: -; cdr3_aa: CASSARTGLYNEQFF; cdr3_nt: TGCGCCAGCAGTGCCCGGACAGGGTTATACAATGAGCAGTTCTTC
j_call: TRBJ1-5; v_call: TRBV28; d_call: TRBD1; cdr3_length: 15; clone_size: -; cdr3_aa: CASKGAGAHNQPQHF; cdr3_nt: TGTGCCAGCAAGGGGGCAGGGGCACACAATCAGCCCCAGCATTTT
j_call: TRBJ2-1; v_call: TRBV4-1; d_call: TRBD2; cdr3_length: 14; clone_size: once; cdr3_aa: CASSLAGGPGEQFF; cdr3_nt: TGCGCCAGCAGCCTAGCGGGAGGGCCGGGTGAGCAGTTCTTC
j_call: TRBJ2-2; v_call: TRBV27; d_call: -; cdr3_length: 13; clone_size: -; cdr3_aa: CASSLSVSGELFF; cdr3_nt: TGTGCCAGCAGTTTATCCGTATCCGGGGAGCTGTTTTTT
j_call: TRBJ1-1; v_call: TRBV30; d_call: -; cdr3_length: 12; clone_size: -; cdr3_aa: CAWDPGDGGAFF; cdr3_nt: TGTGCCTGGGACCCAGGGGACGGAGGAGCTTTCTTT
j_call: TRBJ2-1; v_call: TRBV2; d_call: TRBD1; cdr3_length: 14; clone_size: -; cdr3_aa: CASSLGQGGNEQFF; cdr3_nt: TGTGCCAGCAGTCTGGGACAGGGGGGGAATGAGCAGTTCTTC
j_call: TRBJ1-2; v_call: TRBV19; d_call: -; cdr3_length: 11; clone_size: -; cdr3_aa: CASSSDYGYTF; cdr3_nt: TGTGCCAGTAGCTCGGACTATGGCTACACCTTC
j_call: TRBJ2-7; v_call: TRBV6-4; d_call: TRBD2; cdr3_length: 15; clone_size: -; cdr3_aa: CASSPRTSGIYEQYF; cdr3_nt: TGTGCCAGCAGCCCGAGGACTAGCGGTATCTACGAGCAGTACTTC
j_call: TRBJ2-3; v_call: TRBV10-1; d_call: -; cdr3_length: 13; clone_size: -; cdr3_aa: CASSPHSRDTQYF; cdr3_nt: TGCGCCAGCAGTCCCCACAGCAGAGATACGCAGTATTTT